The 24 T cell receptor beta chains presented below share a single source sample, sequenced in a study of response to subunit inactivated influenza vaccine. Each CDR3 protein gets one entry after TCRdb re-called the RT-PCR reads with MiXCR. The sample holds 500,000 to 600,000 distinct CDR3 sequences, around 11% seen once. Sequencing was performed on PBMCs from blood, taken on the day of vaccination. The receptors were gathered from a man aged 45 to 65 who received an inactivated influenza vaccine.

This clonotype has just a few counts. The chain uses TRBV20-1 and TRBJ2-5, with 15 bases matching TRBD2. Germline CDR1 is DFQATT and CDR2 is SNEGSKA (reference sequence). The CDR3 spans 17 residues. V lost 6 bases to trimming and J lost 4 bases; unmatched junction nucleotides: 12. CDR3 sequence (DNA): TGCAGTGCCCCGAGGGGGACTAGCGGGGGGAATGGAGAGACCCAGTACTTC. Encoded protein: CSAPRGTSGGNGETQYF.

The genes are TRBV27 and TRBJ2-4; tentatively, D is TRBD2 (6 bases). Trimming took off 0 bases at V and 0 bases at J, with 9 bases between the two ends. Germline V gives CDR1 MNHEY, CDR2 SMNVEV (reference sequence). The CDR3 spans 16 residues. CDR3 amino acids: CASSLSGGLAKNIQYF. The CDR3 nucleotides read TGTGCCAGCAGTTTATCGGGGGGATTAGCCAAAAACATTCAGTACTTC.

V gene TRBV29-1 combines with J gene TRBJ2-7, with 10 positions matching TRBD1. Germline trimming cut 6 bases from V and 3 bases from J; bases unmatched to any gene: 5. The CDR3 is made up of 13 amino acids. Germline values: CDR1 SQVTM, CDR2 ANQGSEA. CDR3 in DNA: TGCAGCGTAAGGGGGACAGGGGTCTACGAGCAGTACTTC. It specifies CSVRGTGVYEQYF.

Ten or more counts support this clonotype. The gene calls are TRBV7-9 and TRBJ2-1, with a weak D call TRBD1 (6 bases). The germline V and J ends were trimmed by 3 bases and 2 bases, with 17 bases remaining between them. Germline values: CDR1 SEHNR, CDR2 FQNEAQ (reference sequence). This CDR3 spans 17 amino acids. The CDR3 nucleotides are TGTGCCAGCAGCTTCCTTCTAAGGGGGAGAGCCTACAATGAGCAGTTCTTC. This sequence encodes CASSFLLRGRAYNEQFF.

This clonotype was counted between two and nine times. The V call is TRBV6-2 or TRBV6-3, the J call TRBJ2-1, with TRBD2 matching over 10 bases. This CDR3 has 15 residues. V was pared by 8 bases and J by 7 bases, with 11 bases of the junction left unmatched. CDR1 and CDR2 from the germline V gene are MNHEY and SVGEGT. The CDR3 region is CASRRAGGPGNEQFF. The CDR3 DNA sequence: TGTGCCAGCCGTAGAGCGGGAGGGCCCGGAAATGAGCAGTTCTTC.

The chain combines TRBV6-2 or TRBV6-3 with TRBJ2-7, with D possibly TRBD2 on 6 matching bases. Deletions cut 2 bases from V and 2 bases from J, with 10 bases between. The CDR3 covers 14 residues. CDR1 and CDR2 (germline): MNHEY, SVGEGT. This chain's CDR3 is CASSYPGSPYEQYF. The CDR3 DNA sequence: TGTGCCAGCAGTTACCCCGGGAGCCCCTACGAGCAGTACTTC.

Only a few counts were recorded for this clonotype. This sequence joins TRBV11-1 and TRBJ2-1; 8 bases line up with TRBD1. The CDR3 loop spans 18 amino acids. V gave up 3 bases and J gave up 7 bases; unmatched junction bases: 17. Germline CDR1 reads SGHAT; CDR2 reads FQDESV (reference sequence). CDR3 nucleotides: TGTGCCAGCAGCTTCGGACAGGGAAAGACTTTTGCCGGAAATGAGCAGTTCTTC. The encoded protein is CASSFGQGKTFAGNEQFF.

This chain connects TRBV6-5 to TRBJ1-6; D is undetermined. V shed 0 bases and J shed 8 bases, with 23 bases lying between them. CDR3 length: 19 amino acids. Germline CDR1 is MNHEY and CDR2 is SVGAGI. Here the CDR3 reads CASSYSTPSRNFGDSPLHF. In DNA, the CDR3 is TGTGCCAGCAGTTACTCTACTCCTTCAAGGAATTTCGGCGATTCACCCCTCCACTTT.

The chain has TRBV29-1 and TRBJ2-5; no definite D call. The V gene lost 7 bases and the J gene lost 1 base, with 10 bases spanning the gap. This CDR3 has 12 residues. The germline V gene encodes CDR1 SQVTM and CDR2 ANQGSEA. In DNA form, the CDR3 reads TGCAGCGCCGGGCCAGGCCAAGAGACCCAGTACTTC. Translated: CSAGPGQETQYF.

This clonotype appeared a few times. This chain links TRBV2 with TRBJ1-1; D is ambiguous. The CDR3 has 12 amino acids. The V end lost 4 bases, the J end lost 7 bases, and 10 bases lay between the germline ends. Germline values: CDR1 SNHLY, CDR2 FYNNEI. The CDR3: CASSGLGLEAFF. The CDR3, as DNA: TGTGCCAGCAGTGGATTAGGCCTTGAAGCTTTCTTT. Variable domain in full (rest from reference TRBV2 and TRBJ1-1): EPEVTQTPSHQVTQMGQEVILRCVPISNHLYFYWYRQILGQKVEFLVSFYNNEISEKSEIFDDQFSVERPDGSNFTLKIRSTKLEDSAMYFCASSGLGLEAFFGQGTRLTVV.

This clonotype was seen a handful of times. CDR3 amino acids: CASSFTLGGSYNEQFF. CDR3 nucleotide sequence: TGTGCCAGCAGCTTTACCCTAGGGGGCTCCTACAATGAGCAGTTCTTC. The J gene is TRBJ2-1, the V gene TRBV7-8, with TRBD1 as a possible D gene (6 bases). V lost 3 bases and J 0 bases, leaving 12 bases between the germline ends. Germline values: CDR1 SGHVS, CDR2 FQNEAQ. The CDR3 extends over 16 amino acids.

This clonotype was seen a handful of times. This rearrangement joins TRBV7-8 to TRBJ2-5, with 14 positions matching TRBD2. The CDR3 is 20 amino acids. Germline V gene lookup returns CDR1 SGHVS and CDR2 FQNEAQ. J gave up 5 bases and V 1 base, and 15 bases lay outside the gene matches. CDR3 sequence: CASSLGSGTSGSLFLETQYF. In DNA, the CDR3 is TGTGCCAGCAGCTTAGGGTCGGGGACTAGCGGGAGTCTGTTCTTGGAGACCCAGTACTTC.

This clonotype was seen repeatedly, ten times or more. The gene calls are TRBV6-5 and TRBJ1-2; D is perhaps TRBD1 (6 bases). V dropped 0 bases and J dropped 5 bases, with 10 bases sitting between them. CDR1 MNHEY and CDR2 SVGAGI come from the germline V gene. This CDR3 comprises 14 residues. The CDR3 DNA reads as TGTGCCAGCAGTTACTCGACACAGGGATATGGCTACACCTTC. Its protein product is CASSYSTQGYGYTF.

This rearrangement joins TRBV29-1 to TRBJ1-5; 7 bases align to TRBD1. Germline assignment: CDR1 SQVTM and CDR2 ANQGSEA. The V segment lost 4 bases and the J segment 2 bases; nucleotides outside the gene matches: 5. This CDR3 comprises 14 residues. CDR3 in amino acids: CSVGNDRGNQPQHF. The CDR3 bases are TGCAGCGTTGGTAATGACAGGGGCAATCAGCCCCAGCATTTT.

This chain connects TRBV20-1 to TRBJ2-7; 7 nucleotides align to TRBD2. V was pared by 3 bases and J by 2 bases, with 10 bases of the junction left unmatched. The germline V gene encodes CDR1 DFQATT and CDR2 SNEGSKA (reference sequence). CDR3 length: 15 amino acids. This chain's CDR3 is CSARANGRLPYEQYF. The CDR3 nucleotides read TGCAGTGCTAGGGCCAACGGGAGGCTACCCTACGAGCAGTACTTC.

This clonotype was observed a few times. CDR3 region: CASSLQRQGQYF. The CDR3 bases are TGTGCCAGCAGTTTACAGAGACAGGGGCAGTATTTT. The chain combines TRBV12-3 or TRBV12-4 with TRBJ2-3; 7 bases are shared with TRBD1. The CDR3 covers 12 residues. Trimming took 2 bases from V and 11 from J; bases not matched to a gene: 4.

Ten or more counts support this clonotype. The V call is TRBV7-9, the J call TRBJ2-3; D may be TRBD1 or TRBD2 (6 bases each). V lost 4 bases to trimming and J lost 2 bases, with 10 bases between them. The CDR3 loop spans 14 amino acids. Germline loops: CDR1 SEHNR, CDR2 FQNEAQ (reference sequence). In DNA, the CDR3 is TGTGCCAGCAGCTGGACGGGGGCCACAGATACGCAGTATTTT. Its protein product is CASSWTGATDTQYF.

This clonotype was detected a few times. The rearrangement joins TRBV12-3 or TRBV12-4 to TRBJ2-7, with D perhaps TRBD1 (6 bases). Trimming removed 2 bases from V and 5 bases from J, with 13 bases in between. The CDR3 length is 14 residues. The CDR3 nucleotides read TGTGCCAGCAGTTTAAGTACAGGGTCGAACGAGCAGTACTTC. This translates into CASSLSTGSNEQYF.

This chain links TRBV11-2 with TRBJ2-1; TRBD1 is a possible D gene (5 bases). Between the trimmed V and J ends, which lost 5 bases and 4 bases, there was a span of 15 bases. Germline CDR1 is SGHAT and CDR2 is FQNNGV. The CDR3 has 15 amino acids. Written as DNA, the CDR3 is TGTGCCAGCAGCACCAAAGGGGATCTTTACAATGAGCAGTTCTTC. Translating it yields CASSTKGDLYNEQFF.

This clonotype was counted only a few times. The gene calls are TRBV2 and TRBJ2-3, with 11 bases fitting TRBD1. After removal of 6 bases from V and 4 bases from J, the junction contained 6 bases not matched to a gene. Germline-derived CDR1 and CDR2 are SNHLY and FYNNEI. CDR3 length equals 15 residues. The CDR3 region is CASRAGTGGADTQYF. The CDR3 DNA is TGTGCCAGCAGGGCCGGGACAGGGGGTGCAGATACGCAGTATTTT.

The sample holds many counts of this clonotype. The chain links TRBV5-6 to TRBJ2-5, with D possibly TRBD2 on 6 matching bases. CDR3 length: 15 amino acids. The germline V and J ends were trimmed by 4 bases and 1 base, with 14 bases remaining between them. The germline gives CDR1 SGHDT, CDR2 YYEEEE. CDR3 sequence: CASSGEEGPQETQYF. For the CDR3, the DNA is TGTGCCAGCAGCGGGGAGGAGGGCCCCCAAGAGACCCAGTACTTC.

The rearrangement links TRBV6-2 or TRBV6-3 to TRBJ2-7; possibly TRBD2 for D (5 bases). Per germline, CDR1 MNHEY and CDR2 SVGEGT. The CDR3 loop spans 16 amino acids. Trimming removed 0 bases at V and 5 bases at J, with 17 bases between. The CDR3 spells CASSYSDTLRADEQYF. The CDR3 DNA sequence: TGTGCCAGCAGTTACTCCGACACCCTGAGGGCCGACGAGCAGTACTTC.

This clonotype was seen ten or more times. The chain carries TRBV4-1 and TRBJ1-1, with D uncertain. V lost 2 bases and J lost 1, with 8 bases in between. The germline gives CDR1 MGHRA, CDR2 YSYEKL. The CDR3 totals 14 residues. The CDR3 here is CASSQIWGNTEAFF. The CDR3 bases are TGCGCCAGCAGCCAAATATGGGGGAACACTGAAGCTTTCTTT.

This clonotype occurred a few times. This chain links TRBV2 with TRBJ2-2; 8 nucleotides line up with TRBD1. This CDR3 contains 18 residues. Germline loops: CDR1 SNHLY, CDR2 FYNNEI. After removal of 2 bases from V and 2 bases from J, the junction contained 10 bases not matched to a gene. CDR3 sequence reads: CASSEFRAGGFNTGELFF. DNA of the CDR3: TGTGCCAGCAGTGAATTCCGGGCAGGGGGCTTCAACACCGGGGAGCTGTTTTTT.